The source of this TCR beta chain is a study of blood T cells in healthy people across ages. Using a J-beta primer mix together with a sample-barcoded 5' primer, a second PCR was run for roughly 6 to 11 cycles. TCRdb processed the 5' RACE reads anew with MiXCR; each CDR3 protein has one entry. This sample has around 1.5 million distinct CDR3 sequences, with about 35% found just once. This clonotype occurred a few times. J gave up 7 bases and V 7 bases, and 4 bases lay outside the gene matches. The CDR3 is made up of 13 amino acids. The chain carries TRBV12-3 or TRBV12-4 and TRBJ2-1, with 10 bases aligning to TRBD2. The material sequenced was blood. The receptor comes from a woman aged 30 to 39 in good health. The CDR3 DNA follows: TGTGCCAGCACCGGGGGACTAGCGAATGAGCAGTTCTTC. Amino acid sequence: CASTGGLANEQFF.